Listed below are T cell receptor beta chains from one sample, sequenced in a study of tumor-infiltrating lymphocytes in primary liver carcinoma. In TCRdb, the multiplex PCR reads were re-called with MiXCR into one record per CDR3 protein. Of about 97,000 distinct CDR3 sequences in the sample, under 70% were seen once. Sequencing was carried out using liver tumor tissue from sampling region 2. These receptors were taken from a woman aged 55-69 years with primary liver carcinoma and hepatitis B virus infection. Both conserved end residues are part of each CDR3. Fields, in order: clone size, D gene, J gene, V gene, CDR3 protein, CDR3 DNA. A D gene is named only where the DNA matches it firmly. Rows may omit the clone size; those that give it use once, few, many or a size class.

clone_size: NA
d_call: NA
j_call: TRBJ2-4
v_call: TRBV9
cdr3_aa: CASSPDDSKNIQYF
cdr3_nt: TGTGCCAGCAGCCCGGACGATAGCAAAAACATTCAGTACTTC

clone_size: once
d_call: NA
j_call: TRBJ2-1
v_call: TRBV13
cdr3_aa: CVSSLGTGGNNEQFF
cdr3_nt: TGTGTCAGCAGCTTAGGTACTGGCGGAAACAATGAGCAGTTCTTC

clone_size: NA
d_call: NA
j_call: TRBJ2-1
v_call: TRBV11-2
cdr3_aa: CAGSRLDPEVTNEQFF
cdr3_nt: TGTGCCGGCAGCCGACTAGACCCCGAGGTTACCAATGAGCAGTTCTTC

clone_size: many
d_call: NA
j_call: TRBJ1-1
v_call: TRBV6-6
cdr3_aa: CASSFGVYSTEAFF
cdr3_nt: TGTGCCAGCAGTTTTGGGGTTTATAGCACTGAAGCTTTCTTT

clone_size: NA
d_call: NA
j_call: TRBJ1-1
v_call: TRBV12-5
cdr3_aa: CTSGLWQGGTREAFF
cdr3_nt: TGTACTAGTGGTTTGTGGCAGGGAGGAACCCGTGAAGCTTTCTTT

clone_size: few
d_call: NA
j_call: TRBJ2-7
v_call: TRBV11-2
cdr3_aa: CASSLDWVSLAGPYGQYF
cdr3_nt: TGTGCCAGCAGCTTAGATTGGGTCAGTCTAGCAGGTCCCTATGGGCAGTACTTC

clone_size: many
d_call: TRBD2
j_call: TRBJ2-3
v_call: TRBV6-5
cdr3_aa: CASSDQRERVDTQYF
cdr3_nt: TGTGCCAGCAGTGACCAGCGGGAGCGGGTAGATACGCAGTATTTT

clone_size: NA
d_call: TRBD2
j_call: TRBJ2-1
v_call: TRBV20-1
cdr3_aa: CSAPPAAGAYNEQFF
cdr3_nt: TGCAGTGCTCCGCCGGCGGCGGGGGCCTACAATGAGCAGTTCTTC

clone_size: NA
d_call: TRBD2
j_call: TRBJ2-1
v_call: TRBV25-1
cdr3_aa: CASSEREYNEHFF
cdr3_nt: TGTGCCAGCAGTGAGCGGGAGTACAATGAACACTTCTTC

clone_size: many
d_call: TRBD1
j_call: TRBJ2-2
v_call: TRBV12-5
cdr3_aa: CASRGQGAGELFF
cdr3_nt: TGTGCTAGCCGGGGACAGGGGGCCGGGGAGCTGTTTTTT

clone_size: NA
d_call: TRBD2
j_call: TRBJ2-1
v_call: TRBV24-1
cdr3_aa: CATSNPGLAGVGYEQFF
cdr3_nt: TGTGCCACCAGTAACCCGGGACTAGCGGGAGTCGGGTACGAGCAGTTCTTC

clone_size: NA
d_call: TRBD1
j_call: TRBJ2-2
v_call: TRBV7-9
cdr3_aa: CASSPLQGESGPSNTGELFF
cdr3_nt: TGTGCCAGCAGCCCCCTTCAGGGGGAGTCTGGTCCCTCGAACACCGGGGAGCTGTTTTTT

clone_size: once
d_call: TRBD2
j_call: TRBJ2-3
v_call: TRBV11-2
cdr3_aa: CVSSYGRLDTQYF
cdr3_nt: TGCGTCAGCAGCTACGGGAGGCTAGATACGCAGTATTTT

clone_size: NA
d_call: TRBD1
j_call: TRBJ2-7
v_call: TRBV12-3/TRBV12-4
cdr3_aa: CASRPGTGGWYEQYF
cdr3_nt: TGTGCCAGCAGACCTGGGACAGGGGGATGGTATGAGCAGTACTTC

clone_size: many
d_call: TRBD2
j_call: TRBJ2-2
v_call: TRBV6-6
cdr3_aa: CASSYLAGAAGELFF
cdr3_nt: TGTGCCAGCAGTTATTTAGCGGGAGCGGCCGGGGAGCTGTTTTTT

clone_size: once
d_call: NA
j_call: TRBJ2-2
v_call: TRBV11-2
cdr3_aa: CAISLDRTGEMFF
cdr3_nt: TGTGCCATCAGCTTGGATAGGACTGGGGAGATGTTTTTT

clone_size: NA
d_call: NA
j_call: TRBJ1-5
v_call: TRBV6-5
cdr3_aa: CASSYAGLSRPQHF
cdr3_nt: TGTGCCAGCAGTTACGCGGGGCTGAGTCGGCCCCAGCATTTT

clone_size: once
d_call: NA
j_call: TRBJ2-3
v_call: TRBV12-3/TRBV12-4
cdr3_aa: CAGSLSSGLTLHF
cdr3_nt: TGTGCCGGCAGTTTATCGTCCGGACTCACCCTGCATTTT

clone_size: NA
d_call: NA
j_call: TRBJ2-5
v_call: TRBV6-6
cdr3_aa: CAIIYYGGQQETQYF
cdr3_nt: TGTGCCATCATTTACTACGGGGGTCAGCAAGAGACCCAGTACTTC

clone_size: many
d_call: TRBD2
j_call: TRBJ2-7
v_call: TRBV29-1
cdr3_aa: CSVDLSREGPYEQYF
cdr3_nt: TGCAGCGTTGATCTCTCACGGGAGGGCCCGTACGAGCAGTACTTC

clone_size: NA
d_call: NA
j_call: TRBJ1-4
v_call: TRBV28
cdr3_aa: CASNITPTNEKLFF
cdr3_nt: TGTGCCAGCAACATAACCCCAACTAATGAAAAACTGTTTTTT

clone_size: NA
d_call: TRBD1
j_call: TRBJ2-7
v_call: TRBV18
cdr3_aa: CASSVGQGPYEQYF
cdr3_nt: TGTGCCAGCTCGGTCGGACAGGGACCCTACGAGCAGTACTTC